This T cell receptor (beta chain) was captured in a study of blood T cell repertoires in COVID-19. Study-level information: The study drew acute and convalescent COVID-19 samples from the United States, Italy and Spain. Sources were T cells, B-cell-depleted T cells, or PBMCs; the material itself was cDNA or gDNA.

The method was immunoSEQ multiplex PCR; TCRdb's version includes in-frame clones alone and lacks a portion of them. The repertoire has 140,000 to 150,000 clones, roughly 90% of them found once; the top ten carry roughly 2.5%. Trimming removed 4 bases from V and 6 bases from J; junction bases left unmatched: 5. From germline, CDR1 is SNHLY and CDR2 FYNNEI. The CDR3 runs to 15 residues. This sequence originates from a human donor with COVID-19, enrolled during active disease. The donor label of this sample is uncertain. The sequencing input was peripheral blood. The chain uses TRBV2 and TRBJ1-6; 8 bases agree with TRBD1. The CDR3 nucleotides are TGTGCCAGCAGTGTTATCGGACAGGGTAATTCACCCCTCCACTTT. Its translation: CASSVIGQGNSPLHF.